This T cell receptor (beta chain) is from a study of naive and memory T cell subsets. The SP2 primer and nested alpha and beta constant region primers amplified ligated cDNA in four rounds. TCRdb used MiXCR to reprocess the UMI-ligation and nested PCR reads, holding one entry per CDR3 protein. The data show 25,000 to 30,000 distinct CDR3 sequences, around 5.2% seen once. This clonotype was seen at least ten times. An oligonucleotide containing a UMI was ligated to the 3' end of TCR cDNA. This receptor was obtained from an adult in good health. The sequenced material came from blood.

CDR3 protein: CASSSELARPRNEQFF. CDR3 DNA: TGTGCCAGCAGCTCCGAACTAGCGCGTCCAAGGAATGAGCAGTTCTTC. This chain joins TRBV7-2 and TRBJ2-1, with 7 bases identical to TRBD2. The germline V gene encodes CDR1 SGHTA and CDR2 FQGNSA. V was pared by 4 bases and J by 7 bases, with 13 bases of the junction left unmatched. CDR3 length: 16 residues.